This T cell receptor beta chain was sequenced during a study of CD8 T cells in Susac syndrome (dated by TCRdb to about 2019). About the investigation overall: Of the Susac syndrome patients who were sequenced, under 10 were in clinical remission while about six had clinically active disease. The study used repertoire sequencing to test whether antigen drove CD8+ T cell activation and differentiation in Susac syndrome. At blood withdrawal, Susac syndrome patients were therapy-naive, treated with corticosteroids (with IVIg additionally given to some), or treated with IVIg alone. Overall results and qualifications from the work: No clonal expansion was detected in the CD4+ T cell repertoire of Susac syndrome patients. The number of individuals in the TCR sequencing and HLA analysis was recognized as being relatively small.

V loses 4 bases, J loses 4 bases, and the germline ends lie 15 bases apart. The CDR3, from cysteine to phenylalanine, totals 15 residues. The only DNA kept is the CDR3, 45 bases in frame from the first base. Looking up the germline V gene yields CDR1 SGHDT and CDR2 YYEEEE. In regard to this clonotype: Its antigen remains unidentified. No base quality information exists; no much larger clone differs at one position.

RNA was extracted using the RNeasy kit, and 0.5 to 1 microgram was reverse transcribed with random hexamers. TCR beta CDR3 regions were amplified with the immunoSEQ multiplex PCR assay covering 54 Vbeta and 13 Jbeta segments. PCR amplification bias was corrected using a synthetic template baseline for primer optimization and computational correction. As for the authors' bioinformatics: Reads were annotated to V, D and J genes per IMGT and analyzed with immunoSEQ Analyzer, keeping only productive sequences. Clonality was computed as one minus Shannon entropy normalized by log2 of the number of productive unique sequences. Public and private clones were assessed among the 100 most prevalent clones of each patient and control. Clones were defined as Susac-specific if absent from the healthy and MS cohorts, from some 1,000 published viral clones and from other ImmuneACCESS disease sequences. TCRdb took the public reads, trimmed them with fastp at Q25, ran MiXCR for clone calling and kept in-frame beta chains. Identical CDR3 proteins give one entry, which carries the most common genes and DNA. TCRdb's processing, not the study's, gives the V and J calls here. The sample contains about 180,000 distinct CDR3 sequences, roughly 94% of them found a single time. The top ten hold more than 0.095% of the sample.

Peripheral blood CD8+ and CD4+ T cells from healthy donors, Susac syndrome patients and multiple sclerosis patients were profiled using high-throughput TCR beta sequencing. The Susac syndrome patients fulfilled recently defined diagnostic criteria for either definite or probable disease. Bulk CD8+ and CD4+ T cells were purified by magnetic negative isolation, whereas CD8+ TEMRA cells were enriched by FACS. Blood was collected in EDTA tubes and processed within 24 hours, with PBMCs isolated through density gradient centrifugation. PBMCs destined for TCR sequencing were cryopreserved in liquid nitrogen and later thawed in a 37 °C water bath. Purity of sorted or isolated CD4+, CD8+ and CD8+ TEMRA cells was at least 90%.

The source material was CD4+ T cells from PBMCs. The chain was built from TRBV5-6 and TRBJ1-3; the best D guess is TRBD1, with 6 bases matching. The clonotype originates from a human donor with Susac syndrome. At the DNA level, the sequence is TGTGCCAGCAGCACCGGGACATCAATAGGAAACACCATATATTTT. Its product reads: CASSTGTSIGNTIYF.